This note documents a single T cell receptor (beta chain) sequence. Its antigen is undetermined. The data were obtained in a study of T-cell memory formation after mild COVID-19. Background on the study: Across donors, TCR clusters were largely donor specific.

Libraries for TCRalpha and TCRbeta carried sample barcodes and unique molecular identifiers via 5'RACE. TCRdb re-called the 5' RACE reads through MiXCR, storing one row per CDR3 protein. The data hold about 470,000 distinct CDR3 sequences, with 20% to 30% observed a single time. Study-wide points: Second-wave clones with a day 37 peak had unconfirmed SARS-CoV-2 specificity.

The sequence derives from an adult woman who had mild COVID-19 (a few samples of this study predate the infection). Cell type and time point are not known. The sample comprised PBMCs or a T cell subset sorted from them (not recorded which).

CDR3 protein: CASSVRTGYSNQPQHF. CDR3 sequence (DNA): TGTGCCAGCAGTGTCCGGACGGGGTATAGCAATCAGCCCCAGCATTTT. The chain links TRBV6-1 to TRBJ1-5, with D hard to call. V shed 4 bases and J shed 0 bases, with 13 bases lying between them. CDR1 MNHNS and CDR2 SASEGT come from the germline V gene. This CDR3 has 16 residues.